Each of the 26 T cell receptor beta chains below was sequenced from the same sample in a study of T cells in Graves' hyperthyroidism and ophthalmopathy. Amplified TCR beta CDR3 regions derived from RNA transcripts. HTBI primers were employed in a first-round RT-PCR of the TCR CDR3. TCRdb independently ran MiXCR on the multiplex PCR reads; one entry per CDR3 protein. The table shows about 690,000 distinct CDR3 sequences, with around 15% occurring only once. The material sequenced was blood. All receptors derive from a man aged 45-65 years with Graves' hyperthyroidism.

This clonotype was observed at least ten times. V usage is TRBV12-3 or TRBV12-4 and J usage is TRBJ2-3, with D possibly matching TRBD2 (6 bases). V dropped 3 bases and J dropped 3 bases, with 10 bases sitting between them. This CDR3 is built from 14 residues. The CDR3 loop is CASSFGGKTDTQYF. CDR3 coding DNA: TGTGCCAGCAGTTTCGGCGGGAAGACAGATACGCAGTATTTT.

This clonotype has only one observation. V and J are TRBV27 and TRBJ2-7; 7 bases align to TRBD2. There are 13 residues in the CDR3. Germline V lookup: CDR1 MNHEY, CDR2 SMNVEV (reference sequence). The trim removed 8 bases at V and 5 bases at J, leaving 9 bases unmatched. CDR3 loop: CASGAAGDHEQYF. The DNA of the CDR3 is TGTGCCAGCGGGGCGGCGGGAGACCACGAGCAGTACTTC.

This clonotype was observed a few times. The chain is built from TRBV11-2 and TRBJ1-4; 8 nucleotides line up with TRBD1. The CDR3 length is 16 residues. In germline, CDR1 is SGHAT, CDR2 FQNNGV. Trimming cost V 1 base and J 4 bases; bases outside gene matches: 5. The CDR3 sequence: CASSLVRTGINEKLFF. DNA for the CDR3: TGTGCCAGCAGCTTAGTTCGGACAGGGATTAATGAAAAACTGTTTTTT.

The sample holds one count of this clonotype. This chain links TRBV6-1 with TRBJ2-7, with TRBD2 identical over 9 bases. The V segment lost 6 bases and the J segment 2 bases; nucleotides outside the gene matches: 14. The length of the CDR3 is 17 residues. The germline V gene has CDR1 MNHNS and CDR2 SASEGT. CDR3 coding DNA: TGTGCCAGCAGCTCCGGGACTAGCTTAATTAGCCCCTACGAGCAGTACTTC. This codes for CASSSGTSLISPYEQYF.

This clonotype has just a few counts. The chain employs TRBV20-1 and TRBJ2-1, with TRBD2 identical over 14 bases. With 3 bases clipped from V and 4 bases from J, the junction kept 5 bases outside the gene matches. The CDR3 runs to 16 residues. Germline V gives CDR1 DFQATT, CDR2 SNEGSKA (reference sequence). The CDR3 reads CSASDWTSGRYNEQFF. CDR3 nucleotide sequence: TGCAGTGCTAGCGACTGGACTAGCGGGAGGTACAATGAGCAGTTCTTC.

Ten or more counts support this clonotype. The genes are TRBV5-1 and TRBJ2-1; maybe TRBD1 (6 bases). In germline, CDR1 is SGHRS, CDR2 YFSETQ. V lost 4 bases to trimming and J lost 8 bases, with 19 bases between them. The CDR3 loop spans 15 amino acids. The CDR3: CASSHKGQQSDEQFF. The CDR3 DNA reads TGCGCCAGCAGCCATAAAGGACAGCAAAGCGATGAGCAGTTCTTC. The whole variable domain, filled in from reference TRBV5-1 and TRBJ2-1, reads KAGVTQTPRYLIKTRGQQVTLSCSPISGHRSVSWYQQTPGQGLQFLFEYFSETQRNKGNFPGRFSGRQFSNSRSEMNVSTLELGDSALYLCASSHKGQQSDEQFFGPGTRLTVL.

The J gene is TRBJ1-5, the V gene TRBV6-2 or TRBV6-3; maybe TRBD1 (5 bases). Trimming pared 3 bases from V and 7 bases from J, leaving 16 bases between. The CDR3 covers 15 residues. Germline V gene lookup returns CDR1 MNHEY and CDR2 SVGEGT. CDR3 nucleotides: TGTGCCAGCAGTTATCAAGCAGGCAGGGAACAGCCCCAGCATTTT. Translating gives CASSYQAGREQPQHF.

This clonotype was counted many times. The V and J genes are TRBV11-3 and TRBJ2-3; TRBD1 is a possible D gene (6 bases). Germline V gives CDR1 SGHNT, CDR2 YENEEA. The CDR3 is 15 residues long. Trimming took 1 base from V and 2 from J, leaving 10 bases between them. CDR3 loop: CASSLGDTNTDTQYF. The CDR3 DNA sequence: TGTGCCAGCAGCTTAGGGGACACCAACACAGATACGCAGTATTTT.

The sample holds many counts of this clonotype. The chain uses TRBV28 and TRBJ1-2; D ambiguous. Per germline, CDR1 MDHEN and CDR2 SYDVKM. Trimming cost V 4 bases and J 6 bases, with 15 bases left between them. This CDR3 has 14 residues. CDR3 sequence (DNA): TGTGCCAGCAGTTCCGACGGACGGGCGGATGGCTACACCTTC. Translation gives CASSSDGRADGYTF.

Notes on this clonotype: This may be a read error: a much more frequent sequence differs by one nucleotide. This chain links TRBV7-2 with TRBJ2-5; 14 nucleotides align to TRBD2. Trimming at V came to 4 bases and at J to 5 bases, leaving 3 bases not matched to a gene. The CDR3 extends over 15 amino acids. Germline CDR1 is SGHTA and CDR2 is FQGNSA. The CDR3: CASSWGLAGAETQYF. CDR3 nucleotides: TGTGCCAGCAGCTGGGGACTAGCGGGAGCCGAGACCCAGTACTTC.

This clonotype was counted many times. The chain is built from TRBV7-2 and TRBJ2-4; TRBD1 aligns across 9 bases. Germline V lookup: CDR1 SGHTA, CDR2 FQGNSA. The ends lost 5 bases at V and 2 bases at J; junction bases unmatched: 10. The CDR3 sequence is 17 residues long. The CDR3: CASSLRSGTGTKNIQYF. The CDR3 DNA sequence: TGTGCCAGCAGCCTTAGATCCGGGACAGGGACCAAAAACATTCAGTACTTC.

This clonotype was detected ten times or more. The rearrangement links TRBV5-1 to TRBJ2-3; weak D call: TRBD2 (6 bases). Germline values: CDR1 SGHRS, CDR2 YFSETQ. The CDR3 covers 13 residues. The V end was cut by 3 bases, the J end by 7 bases, with 12 bases between. CDR3 region: CASSSGDENTQYF. The DNA for the CDR3 is TGCGCCAGCAGCTCGGGGGATGAAAATACGCAGTATTTT.

This clonotype has a count of ten or more. The J gene is TRBJ2-1, the V gene TRBV30; weak D call: TRBD2 (6 bases). Trimming shortened V by 5 bases and J by 4 bases, and 15 bases separated the two germline ends. Germline values: CDR1 GTSNPN, CDR2 SVGIG (reference sequence). The CDR3 is made up of 14 amino acids. The CDR3 sequence: CAWGGGGLYNEQFF. The CDR3 nucleotides are TGTGCCTGGGGGGGAGGTGGGCTGTACAATGAGCAGTTCTTC.

This clonotype was counted a few times. The J gene is TRBJ2-1, the V gene TRBV6-5; maybe TRBD2 (6 bases). The CDR3 contains 16 residues. Looked up from germline, CDR1 is MNHEY and CDR2 is SVGAGI. The germline V and J ends were trimmed by 7 bases and 5 bases, with 21 bases remaining between them. In DNA form, the CDR3 reads TGTGCCAGCACCTTCTCCTTAGGAGGGATTAACAATGAGCAGTTCTTC. Amino acids: CASTFSLGGINNEQFF.

Only a few counts were recorded for this clonotype. The chain joins TRBV19 to TRBJ2-7, with 9 bases that match TRBD1. Germline V gene sequence: CDR1 LNHDA, CDR2 SQIVND (reference sequence). The CDR3 is 13 residues long. The trim removed 6 bases at V and 5 bases at J, leaving 5 bases unmatched. The CDR3 DNA sequence: TGTGCCAGTAGCGCGACAGGGGGTAACGAGCAGTACTTC. Its translation: CASSATGGNEQYF.

V and J are TRBV18 and TRBJ1-4; 7 nucleotides match TRBD1. The length of the CDR3 is 13 residues. The ends lost 5 bases at V and 8 bases at J; junction bases unmatched: 5. Germline values: CDR1 KGHSH, CDR2 LQKENI. The CDR3 protein is CASSKGQTEKLFF. The CDR3 coding sequence is TGTGCCAGCTCAAAGGGACAGACAGAAAAACTGTTTTTT.

This clonotype came up many times. This sequence joins TRBV24-1 and TRBJ2-5, with 8 bases matching TRBD1. Germline V gives CDR1 KGHDR, CDR2 SFDVKD. CDR3 size: 17 residues. V dropped 5 bases and J dropped 5; count of bases not matched to a gene: 15. CDR3 coding DNA: TGTGCCACCAGTGTCAACAGGGGGACGGTTGCGTATGAGACCCAGTACTTC. It translates to CATSVNRGTVAYETQYF.

This clonotype appeared a few times. One end of the junction does not line up with germline, which may come from a read error. V is TRBV25-1 and J is TRBJ2-1; TRBD1 might be the D (6 bases). Germline assignment: CDR1 MGHDK and CDR2 SYGVNS. The CDR3 is made up of 15 amino acids. The CDR3, as DNA: TGTGCCAGCAGTGAATATGGGGGCGGGTACAATGAGCAGTCCTTC. It specifies CASSEYGGGYNEQSF.

This clonotype was seen more than once but under ten times. This chain links TRBV18 with TRBJ2-3; TRBD1 aligns across 8 bases. Germline values: CDR1 KGHSH, CDR2 LQKENI. The junction had 11 bases not matched to a gene; V was cut back by 5 bases and J by 4 bases. The CDR3 spans 16 residues. The CDR3 DNA is TGTGCCAGCTCAACCCCAAATGGACAGGGTGCAGATACGCAGTATTTT. As protein: CASSTPNGQGADTQYF.

This clonotype was detected only a few times. The chain recombines TRBV7-8 with TRBJ2-1; possible D gene TRBD2, 6 bases. Trimming removed 5 bases at V and 7 bases at J, with 15 bases between. Germline V gene sequence: CDR1 SGHVS, CDR2 FQNEAQ. There are 14 residues in the CDR3. CDR3 in DNA: TGTGCCAGCAGCGTACTACTAGGAGGGAATGAGCAGTTCTTC. Its translation: CASSVLLGGNEQFF. The whole variable domain, filled in from reference TRBV7-8 and TRBJ2-1, reads GAGVSQSPRYKVAKRGQDVALRCDPISGHVSLFWYQQALGQGPEFLTYFQNEAQLDKSGLPSDRFFAERPEGSVSTLKIQRTQQEDSAVYLCASSVLLGGNEQFFGPGTRLTVL.

This chain connects TRBV20-1 to TRBJ2-7; unclear D gene. Trimming took off 5 bases at V and 2 bases at J, with 16 bases between the two ends. The CDR3 sequence is 14 residues long. CDR1 is DFQATT, CDR2 SNEGSKA, per germline (reference sequence). CDR3 sequence: CSAPNIRNTYEQYF. In DNA form, the CDR3 reads TGCAGTGCTCCAAACATCCGGAACACCTACGAGCAGTACTTC.

This clonotype was seen a handful of times. This chain links TRBV6-2 or TRBV6-3 with TRBJ2-7, with 8 positions matching TRBD1. V lost 5 bases, J lost 0 bases, and 6 bases stayed unmatched. CDR1 is MNHEY and CDR2 is SVGEGT in the germline V gene. The CDR3 is 15 residues long. CDR3 amino acids: CASSGGQGHSYEQYF. CDR3 coding DNA: TGTGCCAGCAGTGGAGGACAGGGCCACTCCTACGAGCAGTACTTC.

The CDR3 nucleotides are TGTGCCAGCAGCGTAGGGGGTGAACCCTCCTACGAGCAGTACTTC. Translating it yields CASSVGGEPSYEQYF. V is TRBV9 and J is TRBJ2-7; no clear D gene. V lost 0 bases and J 0 bases, leaving 10 bases between the germline ends. CDR1 is SGDLS, CDR2 YYNGEE, per germline. The CDR3 extends over 15 amino acids.

This clonotype showed up just a few times. The chain recombines TRBV7-8 with TRBJ2-1; D unresolved. V was cut by 4 bases and J by 5 bases, with 18 bases left in between. The CDR3 is made up of 16 amino acids. CDR1 and CDR2 (germline): SGHVS, FQNEAQ. CDR3 DNA sequence: TGTGCCAGCAGCTCCAGAACAGACGGCTTAGACAATGAGCAGTTCTTC. It encodes CASSSRTDGLDNEQFF.

Ten or more counts support this clonotype. The chain links TRBV11-2 to TRBJ2-7, with D tentatively TRBD1 or TRBD2 (6 bases each). The CDR3 consists of 16 residues. Trimming took off 2 bases at V and 7 bases at J, with 21 bases between the two ends. CDR1 is SGHAT and CDR2 is FQNNGV in the germline V gene. The chain's CDR3 is CASSLYSTGTLGEQYF. CDR3 nucleotide sequence: TGTGCCAGCAGCTTATATAGTACAGGGACTTTGGGGGAGCAGTACTTC.

This clonotype was counted between two and nine times. The V call is TRBV15, the J call TRBJ2-3; 10 bases fit TRBD2. The CDR3 length is 20 residues. CDR1 is LNHNV and CDR2 is YYDKDF in the germline V gene (reference sequence). V lost 0 bases to trimming and J lost 2 bases; unmatched junction nucleotides: 14. The chain's CDR3 is CATSRDRKLRTSGFTDTQYF. DNA for the CDR3: TGTGCCACCAGCAGAGATAGGAAACTGAGGACTAGCGGATTCACAGATACGCAGTATTTT.